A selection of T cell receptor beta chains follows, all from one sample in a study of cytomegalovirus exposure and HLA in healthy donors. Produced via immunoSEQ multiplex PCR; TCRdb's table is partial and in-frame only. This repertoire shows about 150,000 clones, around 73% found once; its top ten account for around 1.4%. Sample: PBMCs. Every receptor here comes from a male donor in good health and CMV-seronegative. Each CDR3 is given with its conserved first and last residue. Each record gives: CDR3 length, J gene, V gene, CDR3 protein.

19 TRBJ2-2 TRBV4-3 CASSQDRGTGGVVTGELFF
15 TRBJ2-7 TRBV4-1 CASSQPRDSHYEQYF
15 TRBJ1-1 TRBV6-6 CASSSKQESNTEAFF
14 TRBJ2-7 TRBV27 CASTFRAGLDEQYF
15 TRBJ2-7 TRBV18 CASSPGRTGVPEQYF
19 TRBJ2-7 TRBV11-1 CASSLPGVGTGTFRYEQYF
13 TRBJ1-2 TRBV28 CASSFRLGGGYTF
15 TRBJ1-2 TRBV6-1 CASSGTSLLGDGYTF
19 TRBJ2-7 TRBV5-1 CASRSAGGLAGGQAYEQYF
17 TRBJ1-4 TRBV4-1 CASSQGDRGTGGEKLFF
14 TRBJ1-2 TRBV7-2 CASSLGRDPYGYTF
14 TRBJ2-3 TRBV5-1 CASSLVGGGAAQYF
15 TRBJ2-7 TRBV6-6 CASSPGEGGRYEQYF
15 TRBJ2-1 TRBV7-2 CASSAGTSGINEQFF
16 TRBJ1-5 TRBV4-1 CASSQDPGNSNQPQHF
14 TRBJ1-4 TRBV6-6 CASREGQGLEKLFF
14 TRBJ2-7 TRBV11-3 CASSYRGDLYEQYF
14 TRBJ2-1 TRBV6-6 CASSGTGSVNEQFF
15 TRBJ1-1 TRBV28 CASRLVVGRNTEAFF
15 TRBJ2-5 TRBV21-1 CASSVGQGAGETQYF
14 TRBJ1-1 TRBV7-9 CASSPTGEGTEAFF
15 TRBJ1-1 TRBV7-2 CASSLAQDRNTEAFF
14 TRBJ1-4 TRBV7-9 CASSYRDREEKLFF
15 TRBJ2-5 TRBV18 CASSPLGQVQETQYF
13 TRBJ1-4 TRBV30 CAWTGGRSEKLFF
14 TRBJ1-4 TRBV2 CASSELAEGEKLFF